This T cell receptor (beta chain) comes out of a study of OX40 agonist ivuxolimab in advanced cancers. Assay: immunoSEQ multiplex PCR; the TCRdb copy retains only in-frame clones and omits some. The sample shows about 100,000 clones, less than 95% of them seen only once. This CDR3 is 14 amino acids long. The germline gives CDR1 LNHNV, CDR2 YYDKDF (reference sequence). The chain couples TRBV15 to TRBJ2-5; D perhaps matches TRBD2 (5 bases). The DNA end lines up better with TRBJ2-7; the J call may be wrong. The specimen was CD4+ or CD8+ T cells sorted from blood, collected in a trial of the OX40 agonist ivuxolimab. The TCR originated in an adult with an advanced solid tumor such as melanoma, head and neck, liver or kidney cancer. CDR3 DNA: TGTGCCACCAGCAGAGGCGGGCCGCTCTACGAGCAGTACTTC. Protein sequence: CATSRGGPLYEQYF.